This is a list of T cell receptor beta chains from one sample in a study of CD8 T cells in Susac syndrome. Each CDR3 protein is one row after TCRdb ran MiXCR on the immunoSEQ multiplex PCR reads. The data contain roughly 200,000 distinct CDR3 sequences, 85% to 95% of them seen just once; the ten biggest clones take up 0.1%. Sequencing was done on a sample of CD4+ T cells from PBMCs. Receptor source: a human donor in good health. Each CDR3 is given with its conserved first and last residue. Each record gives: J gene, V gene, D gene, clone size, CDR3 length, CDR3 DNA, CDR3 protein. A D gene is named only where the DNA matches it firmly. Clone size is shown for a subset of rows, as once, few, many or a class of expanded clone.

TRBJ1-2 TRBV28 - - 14 TGTGCCAGCAGACCCAGACAGTCGAACTATGGCTACACCTTC CASRPRQSNYGYTF
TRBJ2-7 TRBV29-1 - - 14 TGCAGCGTTGAGGTATCGGAAAACTTCATCGAGCAGTACTTC CSVEVSENFIEQYF
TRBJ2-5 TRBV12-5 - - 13 TGTGCTAGTGGCCCATCAGGGAGCGAGACCCAGTACTTC CASGPSGSETQYF
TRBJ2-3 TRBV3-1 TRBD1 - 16 TGTGCCAGCAGCCAACGACAGGGGCTAAGCACAGATACGCAGTATTTT CASSQRQGLSTDTQYF
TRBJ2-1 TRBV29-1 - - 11 TGCAGCGTCGATAGCTGGACTGAGCAGTTCTTC CSVDSWTEQFF
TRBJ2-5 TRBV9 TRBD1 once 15 TGTGCCAGCAGCCCCGGGACAGGGGTGTCAGAGACCCAGTACTTC CASSPGTGVSETQYF
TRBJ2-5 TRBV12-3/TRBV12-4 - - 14 TGTGCCAGCAGAAAAAGGGGTATTGAAGAGACCCAGTACTTC CASRKRGIEETQYF
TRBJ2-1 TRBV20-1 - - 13 TGCAGTGCTAGTTATGGCTCGTGGAATGAGCAGTTCTTC CSASYGSWNEQFF
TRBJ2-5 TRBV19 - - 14 TGTGCCAGTAGTATAGCAGGATTGTGGGAGACCCAGTACTTC CASSIAGLWETQYF
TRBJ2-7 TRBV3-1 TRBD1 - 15 TGTGCCAGCAGCTCGAGGGACAGGAGGACCTACGAGCAGTACTTC CASSSRDRRTYEQYF
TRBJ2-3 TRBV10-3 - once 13 TGTGCCATCAAGGGCCTATTCACAGATACGCAGTATTTT CAIKGLFTDTQYF
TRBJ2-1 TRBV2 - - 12 TGTGCCAGCAAGCAGGAGAGCAATGAGCAGTTCTTC CASKQESNEQFF
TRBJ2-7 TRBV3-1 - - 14 TGTGCCAGCAGCCAAGAATCGGGGGGCGACGAGCAGTACTTC CASSQESGGDEQYF
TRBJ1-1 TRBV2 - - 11 TGTGCCAGCAGTAAAACACCAGAGGCTTTCTTT CASSKTPEAFF
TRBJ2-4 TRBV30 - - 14 TGTGCCTCTTGGTCGGGTCTCGCCAAAAACATTCAGTACTTC CASWSGLAKNIQYF
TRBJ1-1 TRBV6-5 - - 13 TGTGCCAGCAGTTCGGCAGTTTCCACTGAAGCTTTCTTT CASSSAVSTEAFF
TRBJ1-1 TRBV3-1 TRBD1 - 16 TGTGCCAGCAGCCAAGGGGACAGGGGGTTTCCCACTGAAGCTTTCTTT CASSQGDRGFPTEAFF
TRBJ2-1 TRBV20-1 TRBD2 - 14 TGCAGTGCTAACCGGGGGGGCGAAGTTGGAGAGCAGTTCTTC CSANRGGEVGEQFF
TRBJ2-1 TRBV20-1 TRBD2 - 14 TGCAGTGCTAGAGCTACTAGCGGGTTGAATGAGCAGTTCTTC CSARATSGLNEQFF
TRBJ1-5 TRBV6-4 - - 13 TGTGCCACCAGCCAGGGCTTTAATCAGCCCCAGCATTTT CATSQGFNQPQHF
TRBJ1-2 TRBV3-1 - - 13 TGTGCCAGCAGCCAAGGCCGGCTCAATGGCTACACCTTC CASSQGRLNGYTF
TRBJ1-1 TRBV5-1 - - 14 TGCGCCAGCAGCTTGGGGGGAGGAGAGACTGAAGCTTTCTTT CASSLGGGETEAFF
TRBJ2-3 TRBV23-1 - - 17 TGCGCCAGCAGTCCACCCTGCGGCTCATTAAGGGCAGATACGCAGTATTTT CASSPPCGSLRADTQYF
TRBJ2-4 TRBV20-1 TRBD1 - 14 TGCAGTGCTAGAATTGGACAGGGCGGAAACATTCAGTACTTC CSARIGQGGNIQYF
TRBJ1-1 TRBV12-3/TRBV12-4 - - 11 TGTGCCAGCAGTTCACAGGGTTCAGCTTTCTTT CASSSQGSAFF
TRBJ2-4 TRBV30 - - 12 TGTGCCTGGAGTGTAGGAGAGGGACTGCAGTACTTC CAWSVGEGLQYF
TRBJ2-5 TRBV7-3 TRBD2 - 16 TGTGCCAGCAGCCCCCTGGGAGCGGGAGTTCAAGAGACCCAGTACTTC CASSPLGAGVQETQYF
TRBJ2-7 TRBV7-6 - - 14 TGTGCCAGCAGCACCGGTCGAGGGCGTTACGAGCAGTACTTC CASSTGRGRYEQYF
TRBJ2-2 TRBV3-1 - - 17 TGTGCCAGCAGCCAGAGATTAATGGACGGAGTAACGGGGGAGCTGTTTTTT CASSQRLMDGVTGELFF
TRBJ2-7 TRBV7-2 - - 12 TGTGCCAGCAGACAGGCCGCTTACGAGCAGTACTTC CASRQAAYEQYF
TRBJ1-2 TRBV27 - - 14 TGTGCCAGCAGTTTCTCAAGGACAGTAAATGGCTACACCTTC CASSFSRTVNGYTF
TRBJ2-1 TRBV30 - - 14 TGTGCCTGGAGTGTTACCCGGCCGTACAATGAGCAGTTCTTC CAWSVTRPYNEQFF
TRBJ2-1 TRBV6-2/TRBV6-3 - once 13 TGTGCCAGCAGTCGCTCCTCCTACAATGAGCAGTTCTTC CASSRSSYNEQFF
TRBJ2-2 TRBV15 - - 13 TGTGCCACCAGCAGTGGAGAGATCGGGGAGCTGTTTTTT CATSSGEIGELFF
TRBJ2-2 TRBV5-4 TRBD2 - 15 TGTGCCAGCAGCTGGTCAGCGGGAGGGCCCGGGGAGCTGTTTTTT CASSWSAGGPGELFF
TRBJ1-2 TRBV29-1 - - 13 TGCAGCGTTGAAGGTGGAGGAGGAGATGGCTACACCTTC CSVEGGGGDGYTF
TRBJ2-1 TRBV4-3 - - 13 TGCGCCAGCAGCCAAGACAGGGACCATGAGCAGTTCTTC CASSQDRDHEQFF
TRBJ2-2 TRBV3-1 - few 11 TGTGCCAGCAGCCATGCCGGGGAGCTGTTTTTT CASSHAGELFF
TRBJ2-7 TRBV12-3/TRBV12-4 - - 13 TGTGCCAGCACCTTGCTGCAGGGCCACGAGCAGTACTTC CASTLLQGHEQYF
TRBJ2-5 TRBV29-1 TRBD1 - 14 TGCAGCGTTGATGGCGGACAGGGGCGAGAGACCCAGTACTTC CSVDGGQGRETQYF
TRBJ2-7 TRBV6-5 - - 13 TGTGCCAGCAGATCGGACAGCTCCTACGAGCAGTACTTC CASRSDSSYEQYF
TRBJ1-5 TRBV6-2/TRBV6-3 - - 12 TGTGCCAGCGAGTCGAGGAGTCAGCCCCAGCATTTT CASESRSQPQHF
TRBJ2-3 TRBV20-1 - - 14 TGCAGTGCTAGACTGGATGGGCTTCGAGATACGCAGTATTTT CSARLDGLRDTQYF
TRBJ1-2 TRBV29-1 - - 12 TGCAGCGTTGCCTCGACAGGCTATGGCTACACCTTC CSVASTGYGYTF
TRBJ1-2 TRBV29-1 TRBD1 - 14 TGCAGCGTTGATGGGACAGGGTCGAACTATGGCTACACCTTC CSVDGTGSNYGYTF
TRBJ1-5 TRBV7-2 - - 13 TGTGCCAGCAGCTATCCAGGCAATCAGCCCCAGCATTTT CASSYPGNQPQHF